These T cell receptor beta chains were read from a single sample in a study of response to subunit inactivated influenza vaccine. TCRdb reanalysed the RT-PCR reads using MiXCR and keeps one entry per CDR3 protein. Of about 480,000 distinct CDR3 sequences detected, approximately 11% appear once; the ten largest clones hold approximately 12%. Sample: PBMCs from blood, taken about 40 days after vaccination. The receptors here all came from a man in his fifties or sixties who received an inactivated influenza vaccine. Each CDR3 is given with its conserved first and last residue. The D gene is left open where the match is weak. Clone size is given for some rows only: seen once, a few or many times, or a class if the clone is expanded.

v_call	clone_size	d_call	j_call	cdr3_length	cdr3_nt	cdr3_aa
TRBV5-1	NA	NA	TRBJ2-3	15	TGCGCCAGCAGCTTTTGGGAGTCTGGCACAGATACGCAGTATTTT	CASSFWESGTDTQYF
TRBV12-3/TRBV12-4	few	TRBD1	TRBJ2-5	15	TGTGCCAGCAGCCCCGGGACAGGGGGTGAGGAGACCCAGTACTTC	CASSPGTGGEETQYF
TRBV7-3	NA	TRBD1	TRBJ2-2	15	TGTGCCAGCAGACCCCAGGGGGCTGGCACCGGGGAGCTGTTTTTT	CASRPQGAGTGELFF
TRBV29-1	NA	NA	TRBJ1-4	15	TGCAGCGTGAAGGAGGGGGACCAACCAGGAGAAAAACTGTTTTTT	CSVKEGDQPGEKLFF
TRBV29-1	many	NA	TRBJ2-2	13	TGCAGCGTTGACAGGGCGGGCACCGGGGAGCTGTTTTTT	CSVDRAGTGELFF
TRBV7-2	NA	NA	TRBJ2-2	15	TGTGCCAGCAGCTTTTCCTGGGCGGGGACCGGGGAGCTGTTTTTT	CASSFSWAGTGELFF
TRBV7-9	many	TRBD1	TRBJ1-2	14	TGTGCCAGCAGCCCGACAGGGTTTGACGCTGGCTACACCTTC	CASSPTGFDAGYTF
TRBV7-6	few	NA	TRBJ1-1	14	TGTGCCAGCAGCTTAGGGCCCCGGGGGACTGAAGCTTTCTTT	CASSLGPRGTEAFF
TRBV20-1	few	NA	TRBJ1-2	12	TGCAGTGCTGCAGGGTCCTACTATGGCTACACCTTC	CSAAGSYYGYTF
TRBV5-1	many	NA	TRBJ2-7	15	TGCGCCAGCAGCTTGGGACAAGGGCCCACCTACGAGCAGTACTTC	CASSLGQGPTYEQYF
TRBV5-6	many	TRBD1	TRBJ2-2	15	TGTGCCAGCAGCTTGGACAGGGGCCGGGGCGGGGAGCTGTTTTTT	CASSLDRGRGGELFF
TRBV13	few	TRBD1	TRBJ1-6	15	TGTGCCAGCAGCTTAGACCAGGGGGCGTTCTCACCCCTCCACTTT	CASSLDQGAFSPLHF
TRBV4-3	few	NA	TRBJ2-1	16	TGCGCCAGCAGCCAAGATTTGAGGAGCTCCTACAATGAGCAGTTCTTC	CASSQDLRSSYNEQFF
TRBV12-3/TRBV12-4	few	NA	TRBJ1-1	14	TGTGCCAGCAGAACAGGGTGGGAGAACACTGAAGCTTTCTTT	CASRTGWENTEAFF
TRBV21-1	few	NA	TRBJ2-7	19	TGTGCCAGCAGCAAAGCTGGGCCGGGACCCCTGATTCCGCCCTACGAGCAGTACTTC	CASSKAGPGPLIPPYEQYF
TRBV7-2	NA	NA	TRBJ2-7	14	TGTGCCAGCAGCTTCGGGTTAAAATCCTACGAGCAGTACTTC	CASSFGLKSYEQYF
TRBV12-3/TRBV12-4	many	NA	TRBJ2-7	12	TGTGCCAGCAGTTTCGCGGGCAGCGAGCAGTACTTC	CASSFAGSEQYF
TRBV20-1	few	NA	TRBJ2-1	13	TGCAGTGCCAGCGAAAAATGGGCCAATGAGCAGTTCTTC	CSASEKWANEQFF
TRBV12-3/TRBV12-4	NA	NA	TRBJ2-6	15	TGTGCCAGCGGGGACACCAACTCTGGGGCCAACGTCCTGACTTTC	CASGDTNSGANVLTF
TRBV10-3	NA	TRBD1	TRBJ2-7	15	TGTGCCATCAGTGAGGCCAGGGGACAGGGGGGCGAGCAGTACTTC	CAISEARGQGGEQYF
TRBV7-6	NA	NA	TRBJ2-7	14	TGTGCCAGCAGCAACCCCAGGGTATCCTACGAGCAGTACTTC	CASSNPRVSYEQYF
TRBV19	few	TRBD1	TRBJ1-2	14	TGTGCCAGTAGTTGGTCAGGGGGCGCCTATGGCTACACCTTC	CASSWSGGAYGYTF
TRBV6-1	NA	NA	TRBJ1-5	14	TGTGCCAGCAGCCGAAGATATAGCAATCAGCCCCAGCATTTT	CASSRRYSNQPQHF
TRBV24-1	NA	NA	TRBJ2-3	15	TGTGCCACCAGTGATTTCGGCGGGGGCACAGATACGCAGTATTTT	CATSDFGGGTDTQYF
TRBV12-5	NA	NA	TRBJ2-1	16	TGTGCTAGTGGGTTAGTCGTCGGGGAGCCCTACAATGAGCAGTTCTTC	CASGLVVGEPYNEQFF
TRBV6-1	many	TRBD2	TRBJ2-1	16	TGTGCCAGCAGTGCCAGCGGGAGCAGAGCCTACAATGAGCAGTTCTTC	CASSASGSRAYNEQFF
TRBV29-1	few	NA	TRBJ2-7	15	TGCAGCGTTGAAGAGGGGCAGGGGATCTCCTACGAGCAGTACTTC	CSVEEGQGISYEQYF
TRBV15	NA	NA	TRBJ1-4	12	TGTGCCACCAGCAGAGATAGCGGGTTACTGTTTTTT	CATSRDSGLLFF
TRBV5-1	NA	NA	TRBJ2-7	17	TGCGCCAGCAGCTTGGTGGGTTCGGTACAGCAGAACTACGAGCAGTACTTC	CASSLVGSVQQNYEQYF
TRBV7-2	many	NA	TRBJ1-3	13	TGTGCCAGCAGCTCGGACAGTGGGAACACCATATATTTT	CASSSDSGNTIYF
TRBV24-1	NA	NA	TRBJ2-1	11	TGTGCCACCAGTAATTACAATGAGCAGTTCTTC	CATSNYNEQFF
TRBV28	NA	TRBD1	TRBJ1-6	14	TGTGCCAGCGGTCGGGACAGGGCGAATTCACCCCTCCACTTT	CASGRDRANSPLHF
TRBV7-8	few	NA	TRBJ1-6	13	TGTGCCAGCAGCTTAGCCGGGTGGTCACCCCTCCACTTT	CASSLAGWSPLHF
TRBV3-1	NA	NA	TRBJ2-3	12	TGTGCCAGCAGCCAGGGGCCCGATACGCAGTATTTT	CASSQGPDTQYF
TRBV7-9	few	TRBD2	TRBJ2-7	15	TGTGCCAGCAGCTCAGGACTAGCGGGAGGCCACGAGCAGTACTTC	CASSSGLAGGHEQYF